This T cell receptor beta chain was retrieved from a study of T cells in Graves' hyperthyroidism and ophthalmopathy. Patients aged 18 to 65 had newly diagnosed hyperthyroidism that had lasted under 2 months. Germline lookup yields CDR1 SNHLY and CDR2 FYNNEI. The CDR3 covers 10 residues. V shed 6 bases and J shed 7 bases, with 7 bases lying between them. TCR beta CDR3 region amplification was performed from RNA transcripts. RT-PCR in the first round (using the HTBI primer set) targeted the TCR CDR3. TCRdb re-called the multiplex PCR reads through MiXCR, storing one row per CDR3 protein. Altogether a few hundred thousand distinct CDR3 sequences are present, 15% to 19% being singletons, with the ten largest covering roughly 7.3%.

The chain links TRBV2 to TRBJ2-7; TRBD2 might be the D (5 bases). The clonotype was recovered from a woman in her thirties with Graves' hyperthyroidism. The sequencing sample was made of blood. The CDR3 nucleotides read TGTGCCAGCAGCGGGGTGGAGCAGTACTTC. Encoded protein: CASSGVEQYF.